In its sample, the clone carrying this T cell receptor beta chain was seen a few times. In TCRdb, the RT-PCR reads were re-called with MiXCR into one record per CDR3 protein. The data show about 570,000 distinct CDR3 sequences, 11% seen once. The CDR3 extends over 14 amino acids. From germline, CDR1 is LGHDT and CDR2 YNNKEL (reference sequence). V gave up 0 bases and J gave up 6 bases, with 12 bases separating them. This entry comes from a study of response to subunit inactivated influenza vaccine. The data also belong to a second study, concerning T cells expressing NK-cell markers. According to that study: UMI-tagged 5'RACE template switching yielded the TCR beta cDNA. The authors derived TCR beta repertoires from sorted CD3+CD56+NKG2C+, CD3+CD56+NKG2C- and CD3+CD56-NKG2C+ T cells. The eight sequenced donors comprised seven who were HCMV-seropositive and one who was seronegative. Top CD8+ clonotypes included the dominant CD3+CD56+NKG2C+ clonotypes in roughly 6 donors.

This TCR was sampled from a man aged 45-65 years who received an inactivated influenza vaccine. V gene TRBV3-1 combines with J gene TRBJ2-7; D not resolved. This material consisted of PBMCs from blood, taken on the day of vaccination. CDR3 DNA: TGTGCCAGCAGCCAAGATCCCGGGTTCTCCGAGCAGTACTTC. Residues: CASSQDPGFSEQYF.